Included here is one T cell receptor beta chain sequence, with context. These data originate in a study of cytotoxic CD8 clonotypes in ibrutinib-treated CLL. Study in general: Response sampling occurred after a median approximately 12 months of treatment (range 6 to 36).

Germline assignment: CDR1 SGHAT and CDR2 FQNNGV. The V and J ends lost 2 bases and 7 bases respectively, with 8 bases between them. This CDR3 comprises 13 residues. Data came from immunoSEQ multiplex PCR; TCRdb stores just in-frame clones and leaves some out. The repertoire includes 130,000 or so clones, 70% to 80% of them detected once, and around a quarter sits in the top ten. The source of this sequence is a human donor with chronic lymphocytic leukemia. Material: PBMCs, obtained after 12 months of ibrutinib treatment. The chain is built from TRBV11-2 and TRBJ2-2, with a tentative D call TRBD1 (5 bases). The DNA of the CDR3 is TGTGCCAGCAGCTTACAGGGTAGCGGGGAGCTGTTTTTT. It translates to CASSLQGSGELFF.